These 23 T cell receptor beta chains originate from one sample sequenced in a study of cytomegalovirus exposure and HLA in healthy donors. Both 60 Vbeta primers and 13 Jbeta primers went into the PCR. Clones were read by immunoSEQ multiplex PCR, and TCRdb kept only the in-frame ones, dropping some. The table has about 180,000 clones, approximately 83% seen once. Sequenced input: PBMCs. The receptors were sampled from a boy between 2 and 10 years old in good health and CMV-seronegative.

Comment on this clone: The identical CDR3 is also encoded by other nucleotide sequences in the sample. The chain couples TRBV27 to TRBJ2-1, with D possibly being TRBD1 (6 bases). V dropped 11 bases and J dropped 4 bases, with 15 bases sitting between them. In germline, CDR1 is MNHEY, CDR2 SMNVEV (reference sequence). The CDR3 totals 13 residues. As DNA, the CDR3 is TGTGCCGCTAGGGGGTTGGGATACAATGAGCAGTTCTTC. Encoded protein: CAARGLGYNEQFF.

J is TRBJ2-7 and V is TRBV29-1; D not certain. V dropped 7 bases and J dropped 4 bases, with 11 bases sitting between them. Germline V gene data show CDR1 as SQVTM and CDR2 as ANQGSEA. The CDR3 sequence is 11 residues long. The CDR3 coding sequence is TGCAGCGCTAGTGCCGAGTACGAGCAGTACTTC. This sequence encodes CSASAEYEQYF.

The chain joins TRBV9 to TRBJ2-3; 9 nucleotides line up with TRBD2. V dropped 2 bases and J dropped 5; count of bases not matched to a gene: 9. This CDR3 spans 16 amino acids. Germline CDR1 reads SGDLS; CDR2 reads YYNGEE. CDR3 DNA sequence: TGTGCCAGCAGCGTCAGACCCGGACTAGCGTTAGATACGCAGTATTTT. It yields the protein CASSVRPGLALDTQYF.

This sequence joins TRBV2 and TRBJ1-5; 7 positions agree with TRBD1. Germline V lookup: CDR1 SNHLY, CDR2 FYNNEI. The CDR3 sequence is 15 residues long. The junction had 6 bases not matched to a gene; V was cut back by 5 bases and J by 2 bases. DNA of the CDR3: TGTGCCAGCAGTTGGACAGGTTCGGGCAATCAGCCCCAGCATTTT. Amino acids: CASSWTGSGNQPQHF. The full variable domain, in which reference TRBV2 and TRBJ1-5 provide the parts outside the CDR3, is EPEVTQTPSHQVTQMGQEVILRCVPISNHLYFYWYRQILGQKVEFLVSFYNNEISEKSEIFDDQFSVERPDGSNFTLKIRSTKLEDSAMYFCASSWTGSGNQPQHFGDGTRLSIL.

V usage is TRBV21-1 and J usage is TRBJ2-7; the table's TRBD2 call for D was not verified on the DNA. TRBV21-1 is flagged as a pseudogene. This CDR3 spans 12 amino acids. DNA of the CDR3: TGTGCCAGCAGCAAAGGGTACTACGAGCAGTACGTC. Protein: CASSKGYYEQYV.

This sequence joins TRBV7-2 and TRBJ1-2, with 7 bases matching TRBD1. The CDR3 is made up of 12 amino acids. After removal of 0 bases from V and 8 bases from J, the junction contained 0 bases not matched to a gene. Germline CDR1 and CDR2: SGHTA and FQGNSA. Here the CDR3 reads CASSLATGGYTF. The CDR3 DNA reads TGTGCCAGCAGCTTAGCGACAGGGGGCTACACCTTC.

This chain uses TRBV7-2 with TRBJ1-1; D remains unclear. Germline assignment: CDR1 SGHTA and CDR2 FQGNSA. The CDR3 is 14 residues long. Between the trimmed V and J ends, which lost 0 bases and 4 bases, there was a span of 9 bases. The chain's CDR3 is CASSLARWSTEAFF. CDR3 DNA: TGTGCCAGCAGCTTAGCGCGTTGGAGCACTGAAGCTTTCTTT.

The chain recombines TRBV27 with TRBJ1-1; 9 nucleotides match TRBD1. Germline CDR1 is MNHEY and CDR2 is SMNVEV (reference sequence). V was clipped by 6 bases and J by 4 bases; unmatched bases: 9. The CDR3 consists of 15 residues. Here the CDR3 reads CASSLRTGALTEAFF. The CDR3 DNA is TGTGCCAGCAGCCTCAGGACAGGGGCCCTCACTGAAGCTTTCTTT.

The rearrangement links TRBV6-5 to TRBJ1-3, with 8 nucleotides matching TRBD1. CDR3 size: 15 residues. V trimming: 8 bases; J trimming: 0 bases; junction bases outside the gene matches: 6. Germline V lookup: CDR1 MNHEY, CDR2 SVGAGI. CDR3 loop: CASGTTGGSGNTIYF. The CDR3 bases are TGTGCCAGCGGTACTACAGGGGGCTCTGGAAACACCATATATTTT.

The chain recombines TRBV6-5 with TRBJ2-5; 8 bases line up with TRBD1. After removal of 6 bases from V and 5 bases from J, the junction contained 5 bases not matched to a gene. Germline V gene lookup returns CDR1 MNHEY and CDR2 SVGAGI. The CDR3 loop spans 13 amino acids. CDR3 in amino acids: CASSLDRAETQYF. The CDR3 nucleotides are TGTGCCAGCAGCTTGGACAGGGCTGAGACCCAGTACTTC.

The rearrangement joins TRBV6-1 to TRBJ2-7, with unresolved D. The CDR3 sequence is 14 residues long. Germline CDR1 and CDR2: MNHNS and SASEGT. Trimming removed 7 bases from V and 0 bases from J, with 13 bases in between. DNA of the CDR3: TGTGCCAGCACAACGGGTCTCGACTCCTACGAGCAGTACGTC. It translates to CASTTGLDSYEQYV.

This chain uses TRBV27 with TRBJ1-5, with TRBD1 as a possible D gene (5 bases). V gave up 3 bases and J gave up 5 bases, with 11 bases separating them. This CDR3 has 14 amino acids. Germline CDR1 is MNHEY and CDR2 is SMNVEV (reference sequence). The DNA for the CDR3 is TGTGCCAGCAGTTTGGGGGGTTCGGATCAGCCCCAGCATTTT. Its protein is CASSLGGSDQPQHF.

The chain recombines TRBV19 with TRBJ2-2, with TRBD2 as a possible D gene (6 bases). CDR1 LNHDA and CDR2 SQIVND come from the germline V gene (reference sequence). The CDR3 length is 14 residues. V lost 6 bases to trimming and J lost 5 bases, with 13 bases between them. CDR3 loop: CASSPKAGTGELFF. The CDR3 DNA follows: TGTGCCAGTAGCCCGAAGGCGGGAACCGGGGAGCTGTTTTTT.

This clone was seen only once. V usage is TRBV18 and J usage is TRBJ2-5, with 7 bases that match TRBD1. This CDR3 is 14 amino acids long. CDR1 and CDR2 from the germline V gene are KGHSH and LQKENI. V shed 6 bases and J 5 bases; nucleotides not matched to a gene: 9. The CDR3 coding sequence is TGTGCCAGCTCCCGAGACAGGGCTGAGGAGACCCAGTACTTC. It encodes CASSRDRAEETQYF. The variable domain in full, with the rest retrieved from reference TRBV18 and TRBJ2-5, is NAGVMQNPRHLVRRRGQEARLRCSPMKGHSHVYWYRQLPEEGLKFMVYLQKENIIDESGMPKERFSAEFPKEGPSILRIQQVVRGDSAAYFCASSRDRAEETQYFGPGTRLLVL.

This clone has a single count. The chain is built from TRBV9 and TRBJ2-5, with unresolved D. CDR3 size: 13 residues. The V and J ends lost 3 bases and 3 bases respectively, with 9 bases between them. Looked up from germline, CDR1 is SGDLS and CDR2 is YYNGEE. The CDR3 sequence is CASSAPFEETQYF. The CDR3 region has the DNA TGTGCCAGCAGCGCTCCCTTTGAAGAGACCCAGTACTTC.

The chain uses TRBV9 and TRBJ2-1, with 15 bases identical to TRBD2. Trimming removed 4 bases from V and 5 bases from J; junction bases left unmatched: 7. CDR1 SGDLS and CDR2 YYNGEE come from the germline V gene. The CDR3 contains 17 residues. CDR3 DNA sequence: TGTGCCAGCAGCCCCGGACTAGCGGGAGGGCCTAACAATGAGCAGTTCTTC. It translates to CASSPGLAGGPNNEQFF. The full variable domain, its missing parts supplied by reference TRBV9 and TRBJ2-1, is DSGVTQTPKHLITATGQRVTLRCSPRSGDLSVYWYQQSLDQGLQFLIQYYNGEERAKGNILERFSAQQFPDLHSELNLSSLELGDSALYFCASSPGLAGGPNNEQFFGPGTRLTVL.

The CDR3 DNA is TGTGCCAGCAGCGTAGAACTAGCGGTAAACAATGAGCAGTTCTTC. This translates into CASSVELAVNNEQFF. V is TRBV9 and J is TRBJ2-1, with 8 bases lining up with TRBD2. CDR1 and CDR2 from the germline V gene are SGDLS and YYNGEE. V shed 0 bases and J 5 bases; nucleotides not matched to a gene: 4. The CDR3 sequence is 15 residues long.

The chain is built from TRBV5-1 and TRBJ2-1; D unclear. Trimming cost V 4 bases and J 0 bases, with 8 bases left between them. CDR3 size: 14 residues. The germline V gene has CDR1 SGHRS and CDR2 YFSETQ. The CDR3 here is CASSARVSYNEQFF. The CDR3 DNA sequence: TGCGCCAGCAGCGCACGCGTCTCCTACAATGAGCAGTTCTTC.

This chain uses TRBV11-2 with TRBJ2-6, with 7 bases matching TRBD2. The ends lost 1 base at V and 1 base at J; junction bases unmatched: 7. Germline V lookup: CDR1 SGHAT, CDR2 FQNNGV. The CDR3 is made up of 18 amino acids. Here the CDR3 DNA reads TGTGCCAGCAGCTTAGTCACGGGGGGTCTATCTGGGGCCAACGTCCTGACTTTC. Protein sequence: CASSLVTGGLSGANVLTF.

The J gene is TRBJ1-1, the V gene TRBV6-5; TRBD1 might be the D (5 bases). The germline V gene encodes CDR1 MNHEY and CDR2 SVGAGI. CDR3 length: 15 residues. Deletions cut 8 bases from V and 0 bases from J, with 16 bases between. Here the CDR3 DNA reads TGTGCCAGCCTGAGGAGGGGTAGGATGAACACTGAAGCTTTCTTT. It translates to CASLRRGRMNTEAFF.

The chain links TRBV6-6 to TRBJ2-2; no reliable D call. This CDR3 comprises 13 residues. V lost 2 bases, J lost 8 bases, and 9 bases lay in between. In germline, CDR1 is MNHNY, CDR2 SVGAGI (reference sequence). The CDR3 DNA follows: TGTGCCAGCAGTTACCGTGCGTCTGGGGAGCTGTTTTTT. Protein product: CASSYRASGELFF.

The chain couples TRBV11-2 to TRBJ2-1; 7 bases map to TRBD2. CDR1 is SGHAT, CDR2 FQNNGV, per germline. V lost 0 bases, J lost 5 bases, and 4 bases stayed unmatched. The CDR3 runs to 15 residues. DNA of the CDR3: TGTGCCAGCAGCTTAGACGGGAGGTTAAACAATGAGCAGTTCTTC. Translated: CASSLDGRLNNEQFF.

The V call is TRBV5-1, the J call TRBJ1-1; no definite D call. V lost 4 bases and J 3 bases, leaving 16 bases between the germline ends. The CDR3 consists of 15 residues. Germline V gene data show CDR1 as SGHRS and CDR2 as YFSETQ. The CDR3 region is CASSREGLDHTEAFF. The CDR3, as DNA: TGCGCCAGCAGCCGGGAGGGCTTGGACCACACTGAAGCTTTCTTT.